The 2 T cell receptor beta chains below were found in one sample sequenced in a study of regulatory and conventional T cells in RAG deficiency (dated by TCRdb to the late 2010s). Before genomic DNA was extracted, conventional CD4+ T cells were isolated from blood as CD25-low CD127-high cells. The protocol used for the library was the immunoSEQ multiplex PCR assay. This is the immuneACCESS table as TCRdb keeps it, with only in-frame sequences that have V and J called. A part of the clones is gone; compared with another copy, unresolved V genes explain less than half, and the rest is unexplained. The sample table shows roughly 29,000 clones, and about 95% are seen once. The ten largest make up around 0.2% of the sample. The sample also formed part of further work on regulatory T cells. The second publication reports: In the multiplex PCR, 52 forward TRBV primers and 13 reverse TRBJ primers were used, and assay-based and computational corrections were applied for amplification bias.

Sequenced: CD25- CD4+ T cells sorted from blood. The receptors derive from a human donor in good health.

The gene calls are TRBV9 and TRBJ2-7, with 9 bases fitting TRBD1. V shed 0 bases, J shed 5 bases, and the junction held 12 bases outside the gene matches. The germline gives CDR1 SGDLS, CDR2 YYNGEE. The CDR3 is made up of 17 amino acids. This chain's CDR3 is CASSVVPNRGRRDEQYF. The CDR3 DNA follows: TGTGCCAGCAGCGTAGTTCCCAACAGGGGGCGGCGAGACGAGCAGTACTTC.

V gene TRBV27 combines with J gene TRBJ1-3, with TRBD1 identical over 7 bases. CDR3 length: 14 residues. The J segment lost 2 bases and the V segment lost 3 bases, leaving 1 base of the junction unmatched. Germline V gene sequence: CDR1 MNHEY, CDR2 SMNVEV (reference sequence). CDR3 sequence (DNA): TGTGCCAGCAGTTTCACAGGGGCTGGAAACACCATATATTTT. Translated, it gives CASSFTGAGNTIYF.